Described below is a single T cell receptor beta chain sequence and its context. The specificity of this receptor is unknown. Qualities for individual bases were not recorded, and no much larger clone is one base off. The CDR3 starts with the cysteine, ends with the phenylalanine, and has 14 residues. Only the CDR3 part of the read is kept: 42 bases, read in frame from the first base. CDR1 is given as SEHNR and CDR2 as FQNEAQ, both from the germline V gene (reference sequence). Trimming at the junction amounts to 8 bases on V and 5 bases on J, and the germline ends lie 15 bases apart. The cohort consisted of 650 to 850 healthy bone marrow donors. At the time of sampling, every cohort member was nominally healthy, though immune exposures that went unrecorded were likely present. The donor tested CMV seropositive, placing the donor among the 290 or so seropositive members of the cohort. A peripheral blood sample was provided by each donor, and peripheral blood mononuclear cells were used for TCR beta sequencing. Genomic DNA extraction from the blood cell samples was performed with the Qiagen DNeasy Blood Extraction Kit.

Library prep was done by the immunoSEQ multiplex PCR assay. For the multiplex PCR, a mixture combining 60 forward primers for TCR Vbeta segments and 13 reverse primers for TCR Jbeta segments was used. A multiplex PCR assay on genomic DNA amplified the CDR3 region of rearranged TCR beta genes. On the Illumina HiSeq System, the amplified TCR beta libraries were sequenced as 87-base-pair reads. Under the source paper's analysis protocol: In a later analysis, roughly 80 million unique TCR beta chains were counted across the approximately 620 repertoires, and roughly 11 million of these chains were shared by at least two donors. Raw reads were error-corrected and collapsed into unique sequences with a nearest-neighbor algorithm that merged closely related sequences to remove PCR and sequencing errors. CDR3 sequences were aligned to IMGT reference sequences to assign V, D and J gene segments. For a sequence to be retained, at least a six-nucleotide match to both a V gene segment and a J gene segment was required. A rearrangement counted as productive if the CDR3 had no stop codons and remained in frame with V and J, and every other rearrangement counted as non-productive. CDR3 was defined by IMGT convention, running from the second conserved V-encoded cysteine to the conserved J-encoded phenylalanine. Sequences without an unambiguous match to a single V gene segment were excluded from the earlier analysis of approximately 600 of the donors. An earlier analysis of just under 600 of the donors called V segments functional above 56.7% productive rearrangements and segregating when the between-donor standard deviation exceeded 5%. A statistical classification framework was developed to diagnose cytomegalovirus status using the catalog of TCR beta chain sequences. In a later analysis, TCR nucleotide sequences were compared against IMGT/GENE-DB human TR gene sequences so that V and J genes could be assigned. In a later analysis, CDR3 sequences and most-parsimonious VDJ recombination scenarios were assigned using the TCRdist pipeline. A later analysis defined each TCR beta chain by its CDR3 amino acid sequence plus V-gene family, and excluded reads lacking a unique V-gene family. In a later analysis, approximately 640 highly shared, low-generation-probability nucleotide sequences were removed to address suspected cross-contamination and a sequencing artifact. For each public chain, a later analysis derived a clonal expansion index from normalized ranks of inferred template counts within each repertoire. In a later analysis, generation probabilities were computed with a VDJ recombination model fitted to out-of-frame rearrangements, and the resulting probabilities were checked against IGoR. In a later analysis, TCR-TCR, TCR-HLA and TCR-CMV co-occurrence was scored with hypergeometric tests, and a repertoire-size bias correction was applied to TCR pairs. In a later analysis, false discovery rates were estimated by permuting HLA or CMV assignments 20 times. A later analysis grouped co-occurring TCRs with DBSCAN, adding TCRdist sequence similarity when clustering within HLA-allele-positive subsets. Repertoires with fewer than 30,000 or more than 120,000 public chains were left out of co-occurrence clustering, as were five repertoires with anomalous nucleotide sharing. This is the immuneACCESS table as TCRdb keeps it, with only in-frame sequences that have V and J called. A part of the clones is gone; compared with another copy, unresolved V genes explain less than half, and the rest is unexplained. The V and J calls and the clone size are those of that table, but D and trimming were determined from the DNA. This sample lists 100,000 to 150,000 clones; 70% to 80% were detected once. In total, the top ten clones hold 4% to 5% of the sample.

The entry originates in a study of cytomegalovirus exposure and HLA in healthy donors (dated by TCRdb to 2015 to 2018). The study in broad terms: In an earlier analysis of some 610 of the donors, roughly 300 Gb of sequence data and some 100 million unique TCR beta sequences from 150 million to 200 million T cells were reported. In addition to the first cohort of approximately 670 subjects, a separate validation cohort of approximately 110 different subjects was used. Roughly 300 gigabases of sequencing data and around 80 million unique TCR sequences made up an early release that covered approximately 620 HLA-typed donors. Typing coverage varied by locus: roughly 629-630 donors for A, B, C, DRB1 and DQB1; roughly 520 for DQA1; approximately 610 for DPA1; more than 450 for DPB1. Every discovery cohort repertoire had been produced on one sequencing platform. The study aimed to test whether cataloging public T cell receptors could reveal signatures of past pathogen exposure. Alongside the repertoire data, information on donor age, sex, ethnicity and CMV serostatus was compiled. The study profiled the T cell repertoires of about 640 subjects by immunosequencing and related them to cytomegalovirus serostatus. Among some 410 genotyped donors of the cohort, an average of roughly 230,000 unique TCR beta nucleotide sequences was sequenced per donor, of which 15% to 20% were non-productive. A later analysis re-analyzed previously published TCR beta repertoires from 650 to 800 donors and added high-resolution HLA genotyping to study TCR occurrence patterns. Both class I and class II loci were covered by HLA typing, at four-digit resolution. Because of strong linkage in the cohort, roughly five DR-DQ haplotypes were treated as single units for association and clustering. In the later analysis, no new phenotypic data were used to find candidate immune exposures; instead, reliance was placed on TCR beta sequences and their occurrence across donors. Of the roughly 410 genotyped donors, roughly 80% were placed in the genetic ancestry cluster associated with self-reported Caucasian donors. Genome-wide SNP genotypes for about 55% of the roughly 670 donors were used in a later genetic analysis, which treated that subset as a discovery cohort. High-throughput TCR immunosequencing, statistical association of individual TCRs with disease status, and machine learning were combined to predict cytomegalovirus infection status. In an earlier analysis of a few hundred of the donors, high-throughput TCR beta sequencing was used to judge whether each TCR beta V gene segment behaved as functional or pseudogenic.

Results and caveats for the whole study, not just this receptor: Some IMGT-functional V segments, including TRBV6-2 and TRBV6-3, could not be distinguished by the 87-base-pair reads and were therefore excluded. According to a later analysis, most CMV-associated TCR beta chains appeared to be HLA-restricted, and the HLA associations seemed to be driven largely by CMV exposure. Strong co-occurrence of HLA alleles, especially DR and DQ, made assigning TCR associations to individual alleles difficult. Most TCR sequences were seen in very few donors, while some public TCRs were found in many individuals. Because counts were too low, roughly 18 rarely observed V segments, including chromosome 9 orphons, were left out of the earlier analysis of 587 of the donors. A few of the identified cytomegalovirus-associated TCR beta chains were confirmed in vitro to be specific for cytomegalovirus antigens. The cohort was sequenced for TCR beta chains only, and without alpha or paired-chain data the features that could be detected were limited. In a later genetic analysis, fewer N-insertions in productive TCRs were reported among donors in an Asian-associated ancestry cluster than the 666-donor mean. Specific HLA alleles were associated with roughly 16,000 TCR beta sequences at a false discovery rate of 0.05 in a later analysis. Sequencing depth was assumed to be roughly uniform across donors in the presence/absence analyses, though that assumption may not hold. Linkage disequilibrium might explain the correlated functional status among segregating V segments, but an unknown experimental factor could not be ruled out. A total of fewer than 200 TCR beta chains were listed by the study as associated with cytomegalovirus. A further reported finding was that TCR beta sequences accurately predicted the HLA-A and HLA-B alleles for most subjects in the first cohort. According to a later analysis, TCR association rates differed among HLA loci, with DRB1 alleles showing the most associated TCRs and HLA-C alleles showing the fewest. Because some donors lacked HLA typing at each locus, the association tests relied only on the typed subset. A cluster of highly shared sequence variants was judged likely to be a technical artifact of the sequencing pipeline. In a later analysis, HLA-associated TCR beta chains were found to be more clonally expanded and to have lower generation probabilities than equally common non-associated chains. In both the original and validation cohorts, the classifier was reported to diagnose cytomegalovirus status with high specificity and sensitivity. Immune exposure information for the cohort was limited to CMV serostatus. An earlier analysis of 587 of the donors showed that most TCR beta V segments appeared in productive rearrangements either about 87% or about 30% of the time, which broadly matched IMGT annotations. The authors suggested that the approach could potentially be extended to other disease states and immunological phenotypes. An association between a missense DCLRE1C variant and V-gene and J-gene trimming of TCR beta chains was found in a later genetic analysis and replicated in an independent cohort. A later analysis reported that several top co-occurrence clusters appeared linked to parvovirus B19, influenza, CMV and Epstein-Barr virus.

Sequences were obtained from PBMCs. This TCR was sampled from a middle-aged man in good health and CMV-seropositive. The rearrangement joined TRBV7-9 to TRBJ2-2, with a weak D call of TRBD1 (5 bases match). Here is the DNA: TGTGCCAGCGCAGATAGGGGTTTTACCGGGGAGCTGTTTTTT. Its translation reads: CASADRGFTGELFF.